The next 22 T cell receptor beta chains were all read from a single sample in a study of T cell repertoires in cytomegalovirus infection. TCRdb recomputed calls from the reads with MiXCR, one row per CDR3 protein. The table has approximately 630,000 distinct CDR3 sequences, roughly a quarter seen once. The sample comprised CD8+ T cells from PBMCs. These receptors were collected from a human donor in good health (CMV status not recorded). Some clones in this sample may be carry-over from other donors' samples.

V usage is TRBV7-9 and J usage is TRBJ1-2; D is ambiguous. Trimming removed 3 bases at V and 6 bases at J, with 11 bases between. CDR3 length equals 13 residues. The V gene's germline CDR1 is SEHNR and CDR2 FQNEAQ (reference sequence). CDR3 in DNA: TGTGCCAGCAGCTTCCACGAGGGCGATGGCTACACCTTC. This sequence encodes CASSFHEGDGYTF.

This clonotype was detected ten times or more. This chain uses TRBV7-9 with TRBJ2-7; tentatively, D is TRBD1 (6 bases). This CDR3 spans 13 amino acids. The V end was cut by 5 bases, the J end by 6 bases, with 14 bases between. Germline V gives CDR1 SEHNR, CDR2 FQNEAQ (reference sequence). The CDR3 nucleotides are TGTGCCAGCAGCCCAAAGCAGGGGCTCGAGCAGTACGTC. Encoded protein: CASSPKQGLEQYV.

This clonotype was seen ten or more times. J is TRBJ1-1 and V is TRBV7-9, with a weak D call TRBD1 (5 bases). The length of the CDR3 is 13 residues. Germline V gene lookup returns CDR1 SEHNR and CDR2 FQNEAQ (reference sequence). V was trimmed by 4 bases and J by 11 bases, leaving 17 bases between them. CDR3 in DNA: TGTGCCAGCAGCTCGGGGGGAGAGGGATCGGCTTTCTTT. This sequence encodes CASSSGGEGSAFF.

The sample holds many counts of this clonotype. The chain recombines TRBV7-8 with TRBJ1-5, with D maybe TRBD1 (5 bases). Germline V gene data show CDR1 as SGHVS and CDR2 as FQNEAQ. The length of the CDR3 is 13 residues. V lost 5 bases and J 3 bases, leaving 8 bases between the germline ends. DNA for the CDR3: TGTGCCAGCAGCCGGGACCTCAATCAGCCCCAGCATTTT. Protein product: CASSRDLNQPQHF.

This clonotype was seen a handful of times. This rearrangement joins TRBV20-1 to TRBJ1-1; possible D gene TRBD1, 5 bases. Germline loops: CDR1 DFQATT, CDR2 SNEGSKA (reference sequence). Trimming removed 0 bases at V and 5 bases at J, with 16 bases between. The CDR3 loop spans 15 amino acids. CDR3 DNA sequence: TGCAGTGCTAGAGATCGTAGGGTTGGGGGGACTGAAGCTTTCTTT. It encodes CSARDRRVGGTEAFF.

This clonotype was seen a handful of times. The chain links TRBV20-1 to TRBJ2-1; D is undetermined. Trimming left V 6 bases short and J 0 bases short, with 15 bases between. This CDR3 contains 15 residues. Per germline, CDR1 DFQATT and CDR2 SNEGSKA (reference sequence). CDR3 sequence (DNA): TGCAGTGCCGACGACGCAGGCTTCTCCTACAATGAGCAGTTCTTC. Translated, it gives CSADDAGFSYNEQFF.

V is TRBV20-1 and J is TRBJ2-1; 10 bases fit TRBD1. This CDR3 has 20 amino acids. Germline CDR1 reads DFQATT; CDR2 reads SNEGSKA (reference sequence). V lost 3 bases and J lost 1; bases outside the gene matches: 18. This chain's CDR3 is CSARGQGPWAAGVSYNEQFF. The CDR3 DNA reads TGCAGTGCTAGGGGACAGGGGCCTTGGGCAGCGGGGGTGTCCTACAATGAGCAGTTCTTC.

There are many counts of this clonotype. This chain links TRBV7-3 with TRBJ2-1, with a weak D call TRBD2 (5 bases). Germline CDR1 is SGHTA and CDR2 is FQGTGA. V shed 2 bases and J shed 4 bases, with 12 bases lying between them. The CDR3 covers 15 residues. CDR3 protein: CASSLGLPPYNEQFF. CDR3 in DNA: TGTGCCAGCAGCTTAGGACTGCCACCGTACAATGAGCAGTTCTTC.

In this sample, this clonotype turned up a few times. The V gene is TRBV7-9, the J gene TRBJ2-7; no firm D call. The CDR3 consists of 14 residues. The germline CDR1 and CDR2 sequences are SEHNR and FQNEAQ (reference sequence). The germline V and J ends were trimmed by 4 bases and 3 bases, with 13 bases remaining between them. The CDR3 DNA reads TGTGCCAGCAGCTCCGCGCTTGACGGCTACGAGCAGTACTTC. Translated, it gives CASSSALDGYEQYF.

A remark on this clonotype: This may be a read error: a much more frequent sequence differs by one nucleotide. The chain employs TRBV7-6 and TRBJ2-7; tentatively, D is TRBD1 (5 bases). The CDR3 has 13 residues. Germline CDR1 SGHVS, CDR2 FNYEAQ. V lost 10 bases and J 6 bases, leaving 19 bases between the germline ends. CDR3 DNA: TGTGCCAACAGTTCGACAGTTGGAAGCGAGCAGTACGTC. The encoded protein is CANSSTVGSEQYV.

In DNA, the CDR3 is TGTGCCAGCGTTCGGGGGGGGAGCTCCTACAATGAGCAGTTCTTC. The encoded protein is CASVRGGSSYNEQFF. This chain links TRBV7-6 with TRBJ2-1; 8 bases are a match to TRBD2. The trim removed 8 bases at V and 0 bases at J, leaving 6 bases unmatched. CDR1 is SGHVS, CDR2 FNYEAQ, per germline. The CDR3 loop spans 15 amino acids.

Details on this clonotype: Since a much larger clone is just one base distant, this may be a read error. The conserved phenylalanine or tryptophan is not found at the CDR3 terminus, so this likely reflects a read error. This chain links TRBV12-3 or TRBV12-4 with TRBJ2-1; perhaps D is TRBD1 or TRBD2 (5 bases each). V was shortened by 6 bases and J by 5 bases, with 20 bases between the two germline ends. This CDR3 contains 16 residues. The DNA for the CDR3 is TGTGCCAGCAGAGCCCTCGGGGCCGTTAACGACAATGAGCAGTTCGTC. Its translation: CASRALGAVNDNEQFV.

Concerning this clonotype: A much more abundant neighbour one base away suggests this may be a read error. V gene TRBV12-3 or TRBV12-4 combines with J gene TRBJ1-2, with D tentatively TRBD1 (5 bases). The CDR3 runs 14 residues. V was trimmed by 4 bases and J by 10 bases, leaving 19 bases between them. The CDR3 region has the DNA TGTGCCAGCAGTTCCTACCCCGGGACTCAAGTCTACACCTTC. This gives the protein CASSSYPGTQVYTF.

J is TRBJ2-1 and V is TRBV7-9, with a weak D call TRBD1 (6 bases). Per germline, CDR1 SEHNR and CDR2 FQNEAQ (reference sequence). V lost 5 bases to trimming and J lost 9 bases, with 20 bases between them. The CDR3 has 15 amino acids. The chain's CDR3 is CASSPSFGRDTEQFF. The CDR3, as DNA: TGTGCCAGCAGCCCGTCTTTTGGCAGGGACACTGAGCAGTTCTTC.

This clonotype was recorded a few times. The chain employs TRBV29-1 and TRBJ2-1, with D possibly being TRBD1 or TRBD2 (5 bases each). Trimming cost V 0 bases and J 4 bases, with 13 bases left between them. The CDR3 spans 15 residues. The germline V gene has CDR1 SQVTM and CDR2 ANQGSEA. CDR3 nucleotide sequence: TGCAGCGTTGAAGAAGGGCAGGGAGTTTACAATGAGCAGTTCTTC. Translating it yields CSVEEGQGVYNEQFF.

The rearrangement uses TRBV7-3 and TRBJ2-2; 7 bases line up with TRBD2. Germline V gene lookup returns CDR1 SGHTA and CDR2 FQGTGA. The V gene end was trimmed by 5 bases and the J gene end by 8 bases; junction bases not matched to a gene: 2. CDR3 length equals 12 residues. The CDR3 sequence: CASSRTSGELFF. CDR3 nucleotide sequence: TGTGCCAGCAGCCGGACTAGTGGGGAGCTGTTTTTT.

As DNA, the CDR3 is TGCGCCAGCAGCCAAGATCTTTCGGGAAATTCACCCCTCCACTTT. Amino acids: CASSQDLSGNSPLHF. This chain joins TRBV4-1 and TRBJ1-6; no firm D call. CDR1 and CDR2 (germline): MGHRA, YSYEKL. The V gene lost 0 bases and the J gene lost 7 bases, with 10 bases spanning the gap. This CDR3 has 15 amino acids.

The sample holds a few counts of this clonotype. V is TRBV20-1 and J is TRBJ2-1; 12 positions match TRBD2. CDR1 is DFQATT, CDR2 SNEGSKA, per germline (reference sequence). V was pared by 1 base and J by 0 bases, with 7 bases of the junction left unmatched. The CDR3 has 18 residues. The CDR3 coding sequence is TGCAGTGCTAGAGGGACTAGCGGGGAGCTTGGCTCCTACAATGAGCAGTTCTTC. This sequence encodes CSARGTSGELGSYNEQFF.

The chain combines TRBV5-1 with TRBJ2-6; 8 bases fit TRBD1. The CDR3 length is 20 residues. CDR1 is SGHRS, CDR2 YFSETQ, per germline. Trimming cost V 3 bases and J 0 bases; bases outside gene matches: 14. The DNA of the CDR3 is TGCGCCAGCAGCTCGCCCCCACCGGGACAGGACATCTCTGGGGCCAACGTCCTGACTTTC. Translating gives CASSSPPPGQDISGANVLTF.

This clonotype turned up a few times. The chain's CDR3 is CSVEGGGQREAFF. Written as DNA, the CDR3 is TGCAGCGTTGAAGGCGGGGGACAGCGTGAAGCTTTCTTT. The rearrangement joins TRBV29-1 to TRBJ1-1, with 7 positions matching TRBD1. The CDR3 loop spans 13 amino acids. The ends lost 1 base at V and 7 bases at J; junction bases unmatched: 6. CDR1 and CDR2 (germline): SQVTM, ANQGSEA. The whole variable domain, remainder taken from reference TRBV29-1 and TRBJ1-1, is SAVISQKPSRDICQRGTSLTIQCQVDSQVTMMFWYRQQPGQSLTLIATANQGSEATYESGFVIDKFPISRPNLTFSTLTVSNMSPEDSSIYLCSVEGGGQREAFFGQGTRLTVV.

This clonotype has a count of ten or more. This chain joins TRBV7-2 and TRBJ2-1; D is perhaps TRBD1 (5 bases). This CDR3 has 17 amino acids. Trimming shortened V by 1 base and J by 3 bases, and 16 bases separated the two germline ends. Germline V gives CDR1 SGHTA, CDR2 FQGNSA. CDR3 protein: CASSLDTQAVHYNEQFF. Written as DNA, the CDR3 is TGTGCCAGCAGCTTAGATACACAGGCAGTGCACTACAATGAGCAGTTCTTC.

This clonotype was counted only a few times. This chain links TRBV20-1 with TRBJ1-2; D is ambiguous. CDR3 size: 14 residues. With 1 base removed from V and 7 bases from J, the gap between germline ends came to 16 bases. The V gene's germline CDR1 is DFQATT and CDR2 SNEGSKA (reference sequence). The CDR3 nucleotides read TGCAGTGCTAGAGTGGCAGCCGCCAAGGGTGGCTACACCTTC. The encoded protein is CSARVAAAKGGYTF.